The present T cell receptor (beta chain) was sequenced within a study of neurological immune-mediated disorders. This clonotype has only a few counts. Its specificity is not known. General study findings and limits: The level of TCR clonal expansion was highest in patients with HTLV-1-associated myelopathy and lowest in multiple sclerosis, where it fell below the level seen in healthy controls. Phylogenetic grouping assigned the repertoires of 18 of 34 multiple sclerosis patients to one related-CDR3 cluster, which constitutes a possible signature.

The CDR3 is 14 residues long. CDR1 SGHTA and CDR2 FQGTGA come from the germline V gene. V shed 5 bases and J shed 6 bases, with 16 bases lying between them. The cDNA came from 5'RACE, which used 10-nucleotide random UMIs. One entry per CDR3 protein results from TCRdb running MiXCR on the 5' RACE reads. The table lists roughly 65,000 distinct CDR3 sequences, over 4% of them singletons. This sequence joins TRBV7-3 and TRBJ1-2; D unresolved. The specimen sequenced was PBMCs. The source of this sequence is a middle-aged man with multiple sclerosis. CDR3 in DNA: TGTGCCAGCAGCCCCTGGGGAAGGGTAGATGGCTACACCTTC. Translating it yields CASSPWGRVDGYTF. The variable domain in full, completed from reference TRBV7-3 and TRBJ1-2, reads GAGVSQTPSNKVTEKGKYVELRCDPISGHTALYWYRQSLGQGPEFLIYFQGTGAADDSGLPNDRFFAVRPEGSVSTLKIQRTERGDSAVYLCASSPWGRVDGYTFGSGTRLTVV.